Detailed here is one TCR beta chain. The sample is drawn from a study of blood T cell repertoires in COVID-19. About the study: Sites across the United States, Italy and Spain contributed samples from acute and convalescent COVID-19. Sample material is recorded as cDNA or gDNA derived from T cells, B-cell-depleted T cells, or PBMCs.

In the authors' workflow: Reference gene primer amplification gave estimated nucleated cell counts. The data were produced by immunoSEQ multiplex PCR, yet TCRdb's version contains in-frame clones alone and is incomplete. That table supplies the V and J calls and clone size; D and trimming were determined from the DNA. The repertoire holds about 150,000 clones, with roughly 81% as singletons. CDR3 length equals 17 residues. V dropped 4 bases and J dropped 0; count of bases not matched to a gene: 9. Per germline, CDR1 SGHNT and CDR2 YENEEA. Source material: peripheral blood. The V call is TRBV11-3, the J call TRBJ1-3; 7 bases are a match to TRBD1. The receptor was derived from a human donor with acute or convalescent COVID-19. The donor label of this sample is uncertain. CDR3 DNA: TGTGCCAGCAGCTGGCAAGACAGGGCCAGCTCTGGAAACACCATATATTTT. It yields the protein CASSWQDRASSGNTIYF.